These 19 T cell receptor beta chains were all obtained from the same sample, sequenced in a study of T cells in women clearing cervical HPV infection (dated by TCRdb to the late 2010s). Libraries came from the immunoSEQ multiplex PCR assay. This is the immuneACCESS table as TCRdb keeps it, with only in-frame sequences that have V and J called. A part of the clones is gone; compared with another copy, unresolved V genes explain less than half, and the rest is unexplained. The table for this sample lists about 40,000 clones. The ten largest account for under 7% of the sample. The sequenced sample consisted of blood buffy coat. The origin of the receptors is a woman aged 18 to 75 with a cervical HPV16 infection that either progressed to CIN3+ or cleared (not recorded which).

As regards this clone: The CDR3 end is not reached by the read, which stops 3 residues before it; the germline J gene fills it in. This chain links TRBV19 with TRBJ2-1, with D possibly TRBD2 on 6 matching bases. Germline lookup yields CDR1 LNHDA and CDR2 SQIVND (reference sequence). V lost 3 bases to trimming and J lost 5 bases, with 11 bases between them. This CDR3 region has 14 residues. The CDR3 region is CASSIGGLDNEQFF. CDR3 DNA, as far as it was read: TGTGCCAGTAGTATCGGGGGTCTGGACAATGAG.

A remark on this clone: With the read ending 3 residues before the CDR3 end, the germline J gene is used to fill in that end. The V call is TRBV6-2 or TRBV6-3, the J call TRBJ1-1; D is unresolved. Trimming shortened V by 3 bases and J by 0 bases, and 8 bases separated the two germline ends. The CDR3 extends over 14 amino acids. Germline CDR1 reads MNHEY; CDR2 reads SVGEGT. The covered CDR3 bases are TGTGCCAGCAGTTATGGCAGGTTGAACACTGAA. It is translated as CASSYGRLNTE. The full CDR3 protein reads CASSYGRLNTEAFF.

As for this clone: Read coverage stops 3 residues before the CDR3 terminus; the germline J gene supplies the remainder. The rearrangement uses TRBV12-5 and TRBJ2-1, with 8 bases identical to TRBD1. Per the germline V gene, CDR1 is LGHNT and CDR2 is FRNRAP. The V and J ends lost 2 bases and 1 base, in that order; junction bases with no gene match: 1. The CDR3 runs to 15 residues. CDR3 DNA (partial): TGTGCTAGTGGTTTGAACAGGGGGTCCTACAATGAG. Its protein product is CASGLNRGSYNE. The full CDR3 reads CASGLNRGSYNEQFF.

To note about this clone: With the read ending 3 residues before the CDR3 end, the germline J gene is used to fill in that end. The chain joins TRBV5-1 to TRBJ2-7, with D possibly being TRBD1 (6 bases). Germline-derived CDR1 and CDR2 are SGHRS and YFSETQ. The CDR3 is 15 amino acids. Trimming removed 5 bases at V and 5 bases at J, with 20 bases between. The DNA read from the CDR3 is TGCGCCAGCAGTTATCTACAGGGAAGAGGGAACGAG. Translating it yields CASSYLQGRGNE. The whole CDR3 is CASSYLQGRGNEQYF.

On this clone: Read sequence stops 3 residues before the CDR3 end, and the germline J gene provides the missing end. The V and J genes are TRBV20-1 and TRBJ2-3, with TRBD2 matching over 11 bases. V shed 6 bases and J 6 bases; nucleotides not matched to a gene: 11. The CDR3 is 15 amino acids. Per germline, CDR1 DFQATT and CDR2 SNEGSKA (reference sequence). CDR3 bases read: TGCAGTGCCAGCCGACTAGCGGGGAATTGGGATACG. Translating gives CSASRLAGNWDT. The whole CDR3 is CSASRLAGNWDTQYF.

On this clone: Read data end 3 residues before the CDR3 end; the end is taken from the germline J gene. This chain connects TRBV20-1 to TRBJ2-7; 8 bases map to TRBD1. CDR3 size: 13 residues. V lost 3 bases and J lost 6; bases outside the gene matches: 7. Per the germline V gene, CDR1 is DFQATT and CDR2 is SNEGSKA (reference sequence). The covered CDR3 bases are TGCAGTGCTAGCAGGACAGGGAGTTCCGAG. Its translation: CSASRTGSSE. The entire CDR3 sequence reads CSASRTGSSEQYF.

Regarding this clone: With the read ending 3 residues before the CDR3 end, the germline J gene is used to fill in that end. V usage is TRBV30 and J usage is TRBJ2-2, with a weak D call TRBD2 (5 bases). CDR1 is GTSNPN and CDR2 is SVGIG in the germline V gene (reference sequence). The CDR3 consists of 15 residues. The DNA read from the CDR3 is TGTGCCTGGAGTCACAGACCGGGGAGTGAATCACCG. Amino acids: CAWSHRPGSESP. The full CDR3 sequence reads CAWSHRPGSESPLFF.

As for this clone: The CDR3 end is not reached by the read, which stops 3 residues before it; the germline J gene fills it in. V gene TRBV6-1 combines with J gene TRBJ1-2; 11 nucleotides align to TRBD1. Per the germline V gene, CDR1 is MNHNS and CDR2 is SASEGT. The CDR3 is 14 amino acids. The sequenced CDR3 bases are TGTGCCAGCAGTGAATTGGGACAGGGGGACGAC. Protein product: CASSELGQGDD. In full, the CDR3 is CASSELGQGDDYTF.

About this clone itself: The read ends 3 residues before the CDR3 terminus; that terminus is restored from the germline J gene. The J gene is TRBJ2-1, the V gene TRBV2; 8 nucleotides match TRBD1. The ends lost 5 bases at V and 9 bases at J; junction bases unmatched: 6. CDR1 is SNHLY and CDR2 is FYNNEI in the germline V gene. The CDR3 loop spans 13 amino acids. CDR3 sequence: CASSSGQGGEQFF. Partial CDR3 DNA: TGTGCCAGCAGTAGCGGACAGGGTGGTGAG.

Concerning this clone: The CDR3 end falls 3 residues outside the read, so it is completed with the germline J gene. This rearrangement joins TRBV30 to TRBJ1-1; the match to TRBD1 covers 8 bases. CDR1 is GTSNPN and CDR2 is SVGIG in the germline V gene (reference sequence). J lost 5 bases, V lost 5 bases, and 1 base had no gene match. CDR3 size: 11 residues. CDR3 in amino acids: CAWDRGTEAFF. CDR3 DNA (partial): TGTGCCTGGGACAGGGGAACTGAA.

On this clone itself: The read ends 3 residues early relative to the CDR3; the germline J gene fills the gap. The V and J genes are TRBV2 and TRBJ1-6; 7 nucleotides agree with TRBD1. Trimming removed 3 bases from V and 4 bases from J; junction bases left unmatched: 6. The CDR3 has 16 amino acids. Germline assignment: CDR1 SNHLY and CDR2 FYNNEI. CDR3 residues: CASSDPGTEYNSPLHF. The CDR3 DNA, read in part, is TGTGCCAGCAGTGACCCTGGGACAGAATATAATTCACCC.

Points on this clone: The observed sequence ends 3 residues before the CDR3 terminus, with the missing tail filled in from the germline J gene. The rearrangement links TRBV5-1 to TRBJ2-7; D is uncertain. The CDR3 totals 13 residues. Germline values: CDR1 SGHRS, CDR2 YFSETQ. V was cut by 0 bases and J by 5 bases, with 9 bases left in between. The covered CDR3 bases are TGCGCCAGCAGCTTGGTGAGCGACCACGAG. The encoded protein is CASSLVSDHE. Given in full, the CDR3 is CASSLVSDHEQYF.

About this clone: The read stops 3 residues short of the end of the CDR3; the missing end is completed from the germline J gene. The chain employs TRBV7-9 and TRBJ2-2; TRBD2 matches 8 bases. J lost 8 bases, V lost 5 bases, and 10 bases had no gene match. CDR3 size: 15 residues. The germline V gene encodes CDR1 SEHNR and CDR2 FQNEAQ (reference sequence). The part of the CDR3 DNA that was read is TGTGCCAGCAGCGGGCCGGGACTAGTGGAAGGGGAG. Translation: CASSGPGLVEGE. The CDR3 as a whole reads CASSGPGLVEGELFF.

Comment on this clone: The missing CDR3 end, 3 residues past where the read stops, is filled in from the germline J gene. The chain has TRBV19 and TRBJ1-5; D is ambiguous. Germline CDR1 reads LNHDA; CDR2 reads SQIVND (reference sequence). Trimming removed 6 bases at V and 6 bases at J, with 12 bases between. This CDR3 has 13 amino acids. The sequenced CDR3 bases are TGTGCCAGTAGCGGGTTAATGGGTCAGCCC. Its translation: CASSGLMGQP. The complete CDR3 sequence is CASSGLMGQPQHF.

Note on this clone: The read is 3 residues too short to cover the CDR3 end, so that end is filled in from the germline J gene. V is TRBV5-4 and J is TRBJ1-2; TRBD1 aligns across 8 bases. The CDR3 totals 14 residues. Germline CDR1 and CDR2: SGHNT and YYREEE (reference sequence). This chain's CDR3 is CASSLAQGAGGYTF. The sequenced part of the CDR3 DNA is TGTGCCAGCAGCTTGGCTCAGGGGGCAGGAGGC.

As concerns this clone: Sequencing ends 3 residues short of the CDR3 end; the germline J gene provides the rest. The rearrangement uses TRBV19 and TRBJ2-2; maybe TRBD1 (6 bases). The CDR3 contains 15 residues. Germline V CDR1 and CDR2: LNHDA, SQIVND (reference sequence). The CDR3 reads CASSNGQTTNEKLFF. Partial CDR3 DNA: TGTGCCAGTAGTAACGGACAGACAACTAATGAAAAG.

As concerns this clone: The CDR3 end falls 3 residues outside the read, so it is completed with the germline J gene. V gene TRBV19 combines with J gene TRBJ2-1; 11 bases fit TRBD1. J was trimmed by 8 bases and V by 3 bases; bases with no gene match: 6. The CDR3 spans 15 residues. Germline V gene lookup returns CDR1 LNHDA and CDR2 SQIVND (reference sequence). This CDR3 is CASSIRDRGIDEQFF. The CDR3 bases that were read are TGTGCCAGTAGTATCCGGGACAGGGGGATCGATGAG. The entire variable domain, with the rest obtained from reference TRBV19 and TRBJ2-1, is as follows: DGGITQSPKYLFRKEGQNVTLSCEQNLNHDAMYWYRQDPGQGLRLIYYSQIVNDFQKGDIAEGYSVSREKKESFPLTVTSAQKNPTAFYLCASSIRDRGIDEQFFGPGTRLTVL.

As concerns this clone: The CDR3 extends 3 residues past the end of the read, so its final part is completed from the germline J gene. The V and J genes are TRBV23-1 and TRBJ2-2; perhaps TRBD2 as D (7 bases). TRBV23-1 is flagged as an ORF with uncertain function. The CDR3 is made up of 15 amino acids. V dropped 6 bases and J dropped 5 bases, with 16 bases sitting between them. Incomplete CDR3 DNA: TGCGCCAGCAGAGTAAGGGGGGGTTGGACCGGGGAG. It translates to CASRVRGGWTGE. From start to end, the CDR3 is CASRVRGGWTGELFF.

As regards this clone: The observed sequence ends 3 residues before the CDR3 terminus, with the missing tail filled in from the germline J gene. The chain is built from TRBV5-1 and TRBJ1-2; a possible D gene is TRBD1 (5 bases). The CDR3 contains 11 residues. The germline V gene has CDR1 SGHRS and CDR2 YFSETQ. The CDR3 bases that were read are TGCGCCAGCAGCGGCACAGGAGGC. Protein: CASSGTGG. The CDR3 in its entirety is CASSGTGGYTF.